This T cell receptor (beta chain) was sequenced in a study of control samples from healthy donors and cancer patients. The assay was immunoSEQ multiplex PCR, and TCRdb's table has in-frame clones only and misses some. The sample consists of 100,000 or so clones, roughly 83% of them appearing once. This clone has a handful of counts. Trimming removed 4 bases at V and 10 bases at J, with 20 bases between. CDR1 is SGHNT and CDR2 is YYREEE in the germline V gene (reference sequence). The CDR3 runs 14 residues. This receptor was obtained from a woman between 25 and 40 years old in good health. Specimen: blood. The genes are TRBV5-4 and TRBJ1-1; D is ambiguous. CDR3 residues: CASSSTDATPRAFF. In DNA form, the CDR3 reads TGTGCCAGCAGCAGTACTGACGCTACCCCCCGAGCTTTCTTT. The whole variable domain, filled in from reference TRBV5-4 and TRBJ1-1, reads ETGVTQSPTHLIKTRGQQVTLRCSSQSGHNTVSWYQQALGQGPQFIFQYYREEENGRGNFPPRFSGLQFPNYSSELNVNALELDDSALYLCASSSTDATPRAFFGQGTRLTVV.